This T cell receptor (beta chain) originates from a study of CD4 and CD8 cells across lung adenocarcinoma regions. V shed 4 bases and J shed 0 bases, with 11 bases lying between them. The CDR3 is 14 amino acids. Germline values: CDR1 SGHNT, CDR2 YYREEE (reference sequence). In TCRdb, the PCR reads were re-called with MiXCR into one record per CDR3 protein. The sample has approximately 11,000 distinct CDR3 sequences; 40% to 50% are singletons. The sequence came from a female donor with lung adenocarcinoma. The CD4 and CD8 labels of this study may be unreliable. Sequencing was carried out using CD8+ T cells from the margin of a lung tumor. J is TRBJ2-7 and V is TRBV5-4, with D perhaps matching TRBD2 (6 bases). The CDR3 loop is CASSPDGSSYEQYF. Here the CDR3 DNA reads TGTGCCAGCAGCCCGGACGGGAGCTCCTACGAGCAGTACTTC.